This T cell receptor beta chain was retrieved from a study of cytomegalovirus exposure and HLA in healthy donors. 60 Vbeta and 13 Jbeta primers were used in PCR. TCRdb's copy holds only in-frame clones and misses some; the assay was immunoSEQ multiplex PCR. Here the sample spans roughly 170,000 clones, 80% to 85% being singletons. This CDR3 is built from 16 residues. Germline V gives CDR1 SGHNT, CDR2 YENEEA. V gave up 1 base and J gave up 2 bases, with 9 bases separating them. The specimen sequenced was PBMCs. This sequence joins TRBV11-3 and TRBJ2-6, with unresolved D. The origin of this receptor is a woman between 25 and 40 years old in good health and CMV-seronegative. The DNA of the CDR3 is TGTGCCAGCAGCTTAGGTGGCGGTGCTGGGGCCAACGTCCTGACTTTC. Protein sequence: CASSLGGGAGANVLTF.